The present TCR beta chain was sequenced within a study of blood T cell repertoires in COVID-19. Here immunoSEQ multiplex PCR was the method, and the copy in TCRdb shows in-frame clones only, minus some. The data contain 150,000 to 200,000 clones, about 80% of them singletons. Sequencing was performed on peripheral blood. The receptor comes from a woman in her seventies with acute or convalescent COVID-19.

CDR3: CASSANSYEQYF. The CDR3 bases are TGTGCCAGCAGTGCTAACTCCTACGAGCAGTACTTC. This sequence joins TRBV5-6 and TRBJ2-7, with D hard to call. Per the germline V gene, CDR1 is SGHDT and CDR2 is YYEEEE. With 5 bases removed from V and 0 bases from J, the gap between germline ends came to 6 bases. This CDR3 spans 12 amino acids.